Shown below are 3 T cell receptor beta chains from a single sample sequenced in a study of response to subunit inactivated influenza vaccine. Each CDR3 protein is one row after TCRdb ran MiXCR on the RT-PCR reads. The sample carries 590,000 or so distinct CDR3 sequences, 14% recorded once. Material: PBMCs from blood, obtained 14 days before vaccination. The receptors were sampled from a man aged 45-65 years who received an inactivated influenza vaccine.

Only a few counts were recorded for this clonotype. The CDR3 DNA reads TGCGCCAGCAGCTTGGAATACGAACGACGGGCGAGTTTCGGAGAGACCCAGTACTTC. Translated: CASSLEYERRASFGETQYF. The gene calls are TRBV5-1 and TRBJ2-5, with no clear D. Germline lookup yields CDR1 SGHRS and CDR2 YFSETQ. The CDR3 has 19 amino acids. Trimming left V 0 bases short and J 4 bases short, with 25 bases between.

V usage is TRBV7-9 and J usage is TRBJ2-3; D might be TRBD2 (5 bases). CDR1 is SEHNR and CDR2 is FQNEAQ in the germline V gene (reference sequence). V was cut by 2 bases and J by 1 base, with 10 bases left in between. CDR3 length: 15 residues. CDR3: CASSLTRFGTDTQYF. CDR3 in DNA: TGTGCCAGCAGCTTAACTAGATTTGGCACAGATACGCAGTATTTT.

The CDR3 protein is CASQRGYSNQPQHF. In nucleotides, the CDR3 is TGTGCCAGCCAGAGGGGTTATAGCAATCAGCCCCAGCATTTT. The chain combines TRBV6-2 or TRBV6-3 with TRBJ1-5, with D tentatively TRBD1 (5 bases). From germline, CDR1 is MNHEY and CDR2 SVGEGT. V dropped 8 bases and J dropped 0 bases, with 11 bases sitting between them. This CDR3 comprises 14 residues.